Sequencing of this T cell receptor (beta chain) was carried out in a study of radiotherapy plus CTLA-4 blockade in lung cancer. Study results and caveats: Blood TCR clones of tumor origin expanded after radiotherapy plus ipilimumab.

A note on this clone: Antigen: not known.

Trimming removed 6 bases from V and 3 bases from J; junction bases left unmatched: 4. The CDR3 has 13 amino acids. Germline CDR1 and CDR2: SQVTM and ANQGSEA. Focal radiation with ipilimumab CTLA-4 blockade was given to patients with chemo-refractory metastatic non-small-cell lung cancer. The method was immunoSEQ multiplex PCR; TCRdb's version includes in-frame clones alone and lacks a portion of them. The sample yields around 26,000 clones, 71% seen once. The chain links TRBV29-1 to TRBJ2-7, with 11 bases identical to TRBD1. The sequence was collected from a human donor with non-small cell lung cancer whose response to radiotherapy plus ipilimumab could not be evaluated. The specimen was peripheral blood, collected from a patient treated with radiotherapy plus ipilimumab. The CDR3 here is CSVRTGGIYEQYF. The CDR3 DNA reads as TGCAGCGTCCGGACAGGGGGCATCTACGAGCAGTACTTC.